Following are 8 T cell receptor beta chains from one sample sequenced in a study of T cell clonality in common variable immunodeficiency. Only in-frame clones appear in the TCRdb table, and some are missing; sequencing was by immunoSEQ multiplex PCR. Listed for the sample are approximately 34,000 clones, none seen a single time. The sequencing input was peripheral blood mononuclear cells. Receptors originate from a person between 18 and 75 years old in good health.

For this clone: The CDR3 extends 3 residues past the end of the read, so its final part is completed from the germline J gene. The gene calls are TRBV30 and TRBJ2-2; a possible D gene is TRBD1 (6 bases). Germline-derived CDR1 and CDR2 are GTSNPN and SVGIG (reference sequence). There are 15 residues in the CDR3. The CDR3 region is CAWSGYGTTNEKLFF. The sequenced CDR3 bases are TGTGCCTGGAGTGGATACGGGACAACTAATGAAAAG.

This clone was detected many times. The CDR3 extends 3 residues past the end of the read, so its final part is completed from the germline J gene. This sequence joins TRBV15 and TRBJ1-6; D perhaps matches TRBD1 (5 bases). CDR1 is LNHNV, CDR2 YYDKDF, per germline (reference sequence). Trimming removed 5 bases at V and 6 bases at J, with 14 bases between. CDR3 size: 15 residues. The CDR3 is CATSGGTDPNSPLHF. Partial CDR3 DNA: TGTGCCACCAGCGGGGGGACGGATCCTAATTCACCC.

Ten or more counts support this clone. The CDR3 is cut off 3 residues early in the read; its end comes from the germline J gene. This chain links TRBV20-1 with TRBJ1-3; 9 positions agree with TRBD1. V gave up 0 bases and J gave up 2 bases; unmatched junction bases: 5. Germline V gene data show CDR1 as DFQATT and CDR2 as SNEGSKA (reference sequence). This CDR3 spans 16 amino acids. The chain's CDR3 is CSARDLRTGAGNTIYF. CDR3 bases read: TGCAGTGCTAGAGATCTGAGGACAGGGGCTGGAAACACC.

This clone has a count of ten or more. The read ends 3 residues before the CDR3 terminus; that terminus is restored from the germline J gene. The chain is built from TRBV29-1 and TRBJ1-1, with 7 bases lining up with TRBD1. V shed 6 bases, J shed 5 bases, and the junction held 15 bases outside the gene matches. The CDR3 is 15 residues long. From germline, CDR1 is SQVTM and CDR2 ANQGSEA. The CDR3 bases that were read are TGCAGCGTGCACACCCCGACAGGGTTGGGGACTGAA. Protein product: CSVHTPTGLGTE. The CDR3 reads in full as CSVHTPTGLGTEAFF.

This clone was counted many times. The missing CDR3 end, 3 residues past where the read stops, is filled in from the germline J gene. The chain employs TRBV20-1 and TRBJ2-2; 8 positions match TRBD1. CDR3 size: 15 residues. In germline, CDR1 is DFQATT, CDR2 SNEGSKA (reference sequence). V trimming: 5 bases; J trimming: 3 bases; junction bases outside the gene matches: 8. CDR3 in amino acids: CSAYSDRGYTGELFF. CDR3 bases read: TGCAGTGCTTATAGCGACAGGGGCTACACCGGGGAG.

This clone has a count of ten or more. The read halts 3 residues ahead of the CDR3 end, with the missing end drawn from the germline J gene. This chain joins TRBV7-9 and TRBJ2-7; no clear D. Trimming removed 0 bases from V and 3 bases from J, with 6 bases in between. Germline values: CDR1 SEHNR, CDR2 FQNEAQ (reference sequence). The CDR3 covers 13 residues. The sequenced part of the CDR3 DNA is TGTGCCAGCAGCTTAGCCGTCTTCTACGAG. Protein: CASSLAVFYE. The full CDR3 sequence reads CASSLAVFYEQYF.

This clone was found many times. The CDR3 protein is CASSVQGQIYGYTF. Incomplete CDR3 DNA: TGCGCCAGCAGCGTACAGGGGCAGATCTATGGC. The V call is TRBV5-1, the J call TRBJ1-2, with 7 bases identical to TRBD1. The read ends 3 residues before the CDR3 terminus; that terminus is restored from the germline J gene. Trimming removed 4 bases from V and 4 bases from J; junction bases left unmatched: 7. Germline-derived CDR1 and CDR2 are SGHRS and YFSETQ. This CDR3 region has 14 residues.

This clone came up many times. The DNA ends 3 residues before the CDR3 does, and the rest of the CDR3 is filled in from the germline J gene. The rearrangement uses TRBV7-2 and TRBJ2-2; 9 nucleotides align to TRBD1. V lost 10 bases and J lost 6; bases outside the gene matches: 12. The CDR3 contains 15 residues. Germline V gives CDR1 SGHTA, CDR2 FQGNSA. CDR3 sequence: CATTPGTGLSGELFF. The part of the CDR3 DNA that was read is TGTGCCACTACGCCTGGGACAGGGCTGTCCGGGGAG.